These 32 T cell receptor beta chains share one sample of origin, sequenced in a study of blood T cells in healthy people across ages. A second PCR of roughly 6 to 12 cycles used a sample-barcoded 5' primer and a J-beta primer mix. Each CDR3 protein gets one entry after TCRdb re-called the 5' RACE reads with MiXCR. The sample lists approximately 600,000 distinct CDR3 sequences, 58% occurring once. The sequencing sample was made of blood. The receptor source for this set is a man in his fifties or sixties in good health.

The chain uses TRBV20-1 and TRBJ2-1; TRBD2 matches 9 bases. The V gene end was trimmed by 4 bases and the J gene end by 5 bases; junction bases not matched to a gene: 12. The germline V gene has CDR1 DFQATT and CDR2 SNEGSKA (reference sequence). The CDR3 is made up of 16 amino acids. The CDR3 region has the DNA TGCAGTGCTATGCTAGCGGGGCGCCATTGGAACAATGAGCAGTTCTTC. Amino acids: CSAMLAGRHWNNEQFF.

The chain is built from TRBV20-1 and TRBJ2-7, with 11 nucleotides matching TRBD2. The CDR3 is 13 amino acids. Per germline, CDR1 DFQATT and CDR2 SNEGSKA (reference sequence). The CDR3 here is CSATSGSSYEQYF. The DNA for the CDR3 is TGCAGCGCAACTAGCGGGAGCTCCTACGAGCAGTACTTC.

The CDR3 sequence: CAISVAGANEKLFF. CDR3 nucleotides: TGTGCCATCAGTGTTGCTGGGGCAAATGAAAAACTGTTTTTT. The chain has TRBV10-3 and TRBJ1-4; tentative D call: TRBD1 (5 bases). The length of the CDR3 is 14 residues. From germline, CDR1 is ENHRY and CDR2 SYGVKD. V was clipped by 4 bases and J by 5 bases, with 11 bases between them.

The chain has TRBV4-2 and TRBJ2-3; the D gene is possibly TRBD2 (6 bases). The ends were cut back, 1 base at V and 5 bases at J, with 13 bases in the middle. The CDR3 is made up of 15 amino acids. CDR1 is LGHNA and CDR2 is YNFKEQ in the germline V gene. The CDR3 spells CASSQGYGGGDTQYF. DNA of the CDR3: TGTGCCAGCAGCCAAGGGTACGGGGGTGGAGATACGCAGTATTTT.

The rearrangement uses TRBV12-3 or TRBV12-4 and TRBJ2-5; TRBD2 aligns across 8 bases. J lost 4 bases, V lost 5 bases, and 6 bases had no gene match. The length of the CDR3 is 14 residues. The CDR3 region is CASSTRSGGETQYF. The DNA for the CDR3 is TGTGCCAGCAGTACCCGGAGCGGGGGAGAGACCCAGTACTTC.

The chain employs TRBV6-2 or TRBV6-3 and TRBJ2-7; TRBD1 aligns across 9 bases. The CDR3 length is 13 residues. Trimming took 5 bases from V and 6 from J; bases not matched to a gene: 5. Germline V gene data show CDR1 as MNHEY and CDR2 as SVGEGT. CDR3 in DNA: TGTGCCAGCAGTCCAGGGACAGGGCTCGAGCAGTACTTC. The encoded protein is CASSPGTGLEQYF.

This clonotype appeared a few times. The V gene is TRBV7-6, the J gene TRBJ2-7; D unclear. Germline CDR1 and CDR2: SGHVS and FNYEAQ. The ends were cut back, 0 bases at V and 0 bases at J, with 6 bases in the middle. This CDR3 is 14 amino acids long. CDR3: CASSLAGFSYEQYF. The CDR3 DNA is TGTGCCAGCAGCTTAGCGGGGTTCTCCTACGAGCAGTACTTC.

This chain uses TRBV5-5 with TRBJ2-1; a possible D gene is TRBD2 (5 bases). The CDR3 loop spans 13 amino acids. Looked up from germline, CDR1 is SGHKS and CDR2 is YYEKEE (reference sequence). V was pared by 4 bases and J by 3 bases, with 8 bases between. The CDR3 nucleotides read TGTGCCAGCAGCGCAGACTACTACAATGAGCAGTTCTTC. Translation: CASSADYYNEQFF.

Only a few counts were recorded for this clonotype. This chain links TRBV14 with TRBJ2-1; a weak D match, TRBD1 (6 bases). The CDR3 is 13 residues long. V was trimmed by 6 bases and J by 6 bases, leaving 12 bases between them. Germline V gives CDR1 SGHDN, CDR2 FVKESK. CDR3 DNA: TGTGCCAGCAGACGTAGAGGGGGCAATGAGCAGTTCTTC. Translating gives CASRRRGGNEQFF.

The chain joins TRBV15 to TRBJ1-1; D unclear. Trimming stripped 3 bases from V and 3 bases from J, with 8 bases between. CDR1 LNHNV and CDR2 YYDKDF come from the germline V gene (reference sequence). The CDR3 runs to 13 residues. CDR3 amino acids: CATSSPMDTEAFF. CDR3 coding DNA: TGTGCCACCAGCAGCCCTATGGACACTGAAGCTTTCTTT.

V is TRBV14 and J is TRBJ2-2; D remains unclear. The CDR3 sequence is 14 residues long. Germline CDR1 SGHDN, CDR2 FVKESK. The V gene lost 4 bases and the J gene lost 1 base, with 7 bases spanning the gap. The CDR3 DNA follows: TGTGCCAGCAGCCCCTATAGGAACACCGGGGAGCTGTTTTTT. Translation gives CASSPYRNTGELFF. The full variable domain, its missing parts supplied by reference TRBV14 and TRBJ2-2, is EAGVTQFPSHSVIEKGQTVTLRCDPISGHDNLYWYRRVMGKEIKFLLHFVKESKQDESGMPNNRFLAERTGGTYSTLKVQPAELEDSGVYFCASSPYRNTGELFFGEGSRLTVL.

The genes are TRBV3-1 and TRBJ2-5, with 9 bases aligning to TRBD2. V dropped 0 bases and J dropped 5; count of bases not matched to a gene: 7. This CDR3 is 16 amino acids long. In germline, CDR1 is LGHDT, CDR2 YNNKEL (reference sequence). This CDR3 is CASSQDGLAGSETQYF. CDR3 nucleotides: TGTGCCAGCAGCCAAGATGGGCTAGCGGGGTCCGAGACCCAGTACTTC.

A few counts support this clonotype. V is TRBV29-1 and J is TRBJ2-3, with 15 bases fitting TRBD2. Germline V gene sequence: CDR1 SQVTM, CDR2 ANQGSEA. The CDR3 is 14 amino acids. The ends lost 7 bases at V and 5 bases at J; junction bases unmatched: 4. The CDR3 region has the DNA TGCAGCGCCCGGACTAGCGGGGGGGGAGATACGCAGTATTTT. Encoded protein: CSARTSGGGDTQYF.

This clonotype was recorded at least ten times. The V and J genes are TRBV7-2 and TRBJ2-1, with 16 bases that match TRBD2. The V gene's germline CDR1 is SGHTA and CDR2 FQGNSA. The CDR3 spans 20 residues. J was trimmed by 7 bases and V by 2 bases; bases with no gene match: 14. CDR3 in amino acids: CASSLPPGTSGGAIRNEQFF. For the CDR3, the DNA is TGTGCCAGCAGCTTACCCCCCGGGACTAGCGGGGGGGCCATTAGAAATGAGCAGTTCTTC.

The chain is built from TRBV7-2 and TRBJ1-2; D not resolved. V was pared by 5 bases and J by 1 base, with 11 bases between. This CDR3 contains 14 residues. From germline, CDR1 is SGHTA and CDR2 FQGNSA. Written as DNA, the CDR3 is TGTGCCAGCAGCCCGGTACTTAATAACTATGGCTACACCTTC. Protein sequence: CASSPVLNNYGYTF.

The chain couples TRBV6-2 or TRBV6-3 to TRBJ2-7; D might be TRBD2 (6 bases). Deletions cut 2 bases from V and 1 base from J, with 12 bases between. This CDR3 region has 15 residues. Germline V gene data show CDR1 as MNHEY and CDR2 as SVGEGT. Here the CDR3 reads CASSYGASVSYEQYF. The DNA for the CDR3 is TGTGCCAGCAGTTACGGGGCTAGCGTATCCTACGAGCAGTACTTC.

The chain links TRBV6-4 to TRBJ2-1; tentatively, D is TRBD2 (6 bases). The CDR3 extends over 14 amino acids. CDR1 is MRHNA and CDR2 is SNTAGT in the germline V gene. Trimming left V 2 bases short and J 5 bases short, with 10 bases between. DNA of the CDR3: TGTGCCAGCAGTGACCATCTAGCGAACAATGAGCAGTTCTTC. It translates to CASSDHLANNEQFF.

CDR3 region: CSASETRDRGRNEQFF. In nucleotides, the CDR3 is TGCAGTGCTAGCGAAACCCGGGACAGGGGGCGGAATGAGCAGTTCTTC. This chain joins TRBV20-1 and TRBJ2-1; 12 bases match TRBD1. Germline V lookup: CDR1 DFQATT, CDR2 SNEGSKA (reference sequence). J lost 7 bases, V lost 3 bases, and 10 bases had no gene match. The CDR3 length is 16 residues.

CDR3: CASRLSVDTQYF. The CDR3 DNA reads TGTGCCAGCAGATTATCGGTAGATACGCAGTATTTT. The chain joins TRBV12-3 or TRBV12-4 to TRBJ2-3; D is unclear. V was cut by 6 bases and J by 5 bases, with 9 bases left in between. The CDR3 loop spans 12 amino acids.

CDR3 sequence (DNA): TGTGCCAGCGCCGGGACAGGGGGCAACACAGATACGCAGTATTTT. Its translation: CASAGTGGNTDTQYF. V is TRBV18 and J is TRBJ2-3; TRBD1 agrees at 12 bases. The ends lost 8 bases at V and 2 bases at J; junction bases unmatched: 5. This CDR3 is built from 15 residues. Germline CDR1 reads KGHSH; CDR2 reads LQKENI.

The chain joins TRBV7-9 to TRBJ2-2, with D maybe TRBD2 (5 bases). Trimming removed 4 bases from V and 5 bases from J, with 8 bases in between. Germline CDR1 SEHNR, CDR2 FQNEAQ (reference sequence). The CDR3 covers 13 residues. CDR3 coding DNA: TGTGCCAGCAGCTGTGAGGGAACCGGGGAGCTGTTTTTT. Amino acid sequence: CASSCEGTGELFF.

V is TRBV5-1 and J is TRBJ2-3; D is undetermined. Trimming took 3 bases from V and 0 from J, leaving 14 bases between them. The CDR3 loop spans 16 amino acids. CDR1 is SGHRS, CDR2 YFSETQ, per germline. The CDR3 DNA follows: TGCGCCAGCAGCTCGGACGGTCCACCTAGCACAGATACGCAGTATTTT. Translation: CASSSDGPPSTDTQYF.

V and J are TRBV20-1 and TRBJ1-2, with 8 bases fitting TRBD1. V gave up 3 bases and J gave up 7 bases; unmatched junction bases: 4. This CDR3 has 12 residues. Germline-derived CDR1 and CDR2 are DFQATT and SNEGSKA (reference sequence). This CDR3 reads CSARTGAGGYTF. The DNA of the CDR3 is TGCAGTGCTAGGACAGGGGCGGGTGGCTACACCTTC.

The rearrangement links TRBV9 to TRBJ1-6, with D perhaps matching TRBD1 (5 bases). Germline-derived CDR1 and CDR2 are SGDLS and YYNGEE. V was clipped by 0 bases and J by 8 bases, with 24 bases between them. CDR3 length equals 19 residues. This CDR3 is CASSVEPQGFGTLHSPLHF. For the CDR3, the DNA is TGTGCCAGCAGCGTAGAACCACAAGGGTTCGGGACCCTTCATTCACCCCTCCACTTT.

V and J are TRBV13 and TRBJ2-7; D perhaps matches TRBD2 (6 bases). Trimming pared 5 bases from V and 7 bases from J, leaving 12 bases between. The CDR3 extends over 12 amino acids. CDR1 is PRHDT and CDR2 is FYEKMQ in the germline V gene (reference sequence). CDR3: CASSPSRGEQYF. CDR3 nucleotides: TGTGCCAGCAGCCCCAGCCGGGGGGAGCAGTACTTC.

The rearrangement joins TRBV7-9 to TRBJ2-1; 7 positions match TRBD2. J lost 5 bases, V lost 4 bases, and 17 bases had no gene match. CDR3 length equals 18 residues. CDR1 is SEHNR and CDR2 is FQNEAQ in the germline V gene (reference sequence). CDR3 residues: CASSSRSPLGGINNEQFF. CDR3 sequence (DNA): TGTGCCAGCAGCTCACGGTCTCCATTGGGGGGGATCAACAATGAGCAGTTCTTC.

This clonotype appeared many times. The V and J genes are TRBV29-1 and TRBJ2-5; D may be TRBD1 or TRBD2 (7 bases each). Germline V gives CDR1 SQVTM, CDR2 ANQGSEA. The ends were cut back, 7 bases at V and 3 bases at J, with 12 bases in the middle. The CDR3 is 12 amino acids. The CDR3 nucleotides are TGCAGCGCAGGGGGGGAAAAAGAGACCCAGTACTTC. Its translation: CSAGGEKETQYF.

This chain links TRBV24-1 with TRBJ2-5, with D tentatively TRBD1 (6 bases). V was trimmed by 2 bases and J by 1 base, leaving 7 bases between them. The CDR3 spans 14 residues. Germline assignment: CDR1 KGHDR and CDR2 SFDVKD. The CDR3: CATSDSRGQETQYF. CDR3 DNA sequence: TGTGCCACCAGTGATTCCAGGGGCCAAGAGACCCAGTACTTC.

This clonotype was seen once. This chain links TRBV2 with TRBJ2-5, with D maybe TRBD1 (5 bases). Judging by the DNA end, TRBJ2-4 fits better; the J call may be wrong. CDR1 is SNHLY, CDR2 FYNNEI, per germline. The CDR3 covers 12 residues. The CDR3 sequence is CASSVQANIQYF. The DNA for the CDR3 is TGTGCCAGCAGTGTACAGGCGAACATTCAGTACTTC.

Written as DNA, the CDR3 is TGTGCCAGCTCTCCGTCTAGTGGGGGAGTAGCCAAAAACATTCAGTACTTC. Encoded protein: CASSPSSGGVAKNIQYF. The chain links TRBV18 to TRBJ2-4; TRBD1 or TRBD2 may be the D gene (5 bases each). The V gene lost 6 bases and the J gene lost 0 bases, with 18 bases spanning the gap. Germline V lookup: CDR1 KGHSH, CDR2 LQKENI. The CDR3 has 17 residues.

The chain recombines TRBV29-1 with TRBJ2-7; 8 bases are shared with TRBD2. The CDR3 extends over 13 amino acids. Germline V gene data show CDR1 as SQVTM and CDR2 as ANQGSEA. Losses at the gene ends were 7 bases for V and 3 bases for J; bases not matched to a gene: 8. This CDR3 is CSAAGGDGYEQYF. CDR3 in DNA: TGCAGCGCCGCCGGGGGGGACGGCTACGAGCAGTACTTC.

This clonotype was observed a handful of times. CDR3 loop: CASSLLPGSEETQYF. CDR3 in DNA: TGCGCCAGCAGCTTGCTTCCGGGGTCGGAAGAGACCCAGTACTTC. This chain uses TRBV5-1 with TRBJ2-5; tentatively, D is TRBD2 (5 bases). Germline lookup yields CDR1 SGHRS and CDR2 YFSETQ. Trimming removed 1 base at V and 3 bases at J, with 13 bases between. The CDR3 length is 15 residues.